Below, 13 T cell receptor beta chains from the same sample are listed, as sequenced in a study of shared clonotypes between healthy human individuals (TCRdb year 2020). Library method: the immunoSEQ multiplex PCR assay. Sourced from immuneACCESS, this table was stored by TCRdb with only in-frame sequences that have V and J called. A share of the clones is absent; for the studies checked, an unresolved V gene accounts for under half, and the remainder has no known explanation. Across this sample there are 2 million to 2.5 million clones, with 85% to 95% seen only once. The ten biggest clones cover more than 0.35% of the sample. Source material: naive CD4+ T cells from PBMCs. The cell subset or site tag for this specimen amounts to: CD45RA+ positively selected. Receptor source: a man in his late teens or twenties in good health. Some clones in this sample may be carry-over from other donors' samples.

V and J are TRBV19 and TRBJ2-5; TRBD2 agrees at 13 bases. Germline CDR1 is LNHDA and CDR2 is SQIVND (reference sequence). The CDR3 is 16 residues long. V was clipped by 6 bases and J by 4 bases; unmatched bases: 8. The CDR3 nucleotides are TGTGCCAGTAGCCCTCTGCGGACTAGCGGGAGAGAGACCCAGTACTTC. It translates to CASSPLRTSGRETQYF.

This chain connects TRBV7-3 to TRBJ2-3; tentative D call: TRBD2 (6 bases). The germline V gene encodes CDR1 SGHTA and CDR2 FQGTGA. The CDR3 spans 15 residues. Trimming stripped 2 bases from V and 0 bases from J, with 9 bases between. The CDR3 spells CASSLGLASTDTQYF. The CDR3 nucleotides are TGTGCCAGCAGCTTAGGTCTAGCGAGCACAGATACGCAGTATTTT.

This chain joins TRBV5-8 and TRBJ2-7; no reliable D call. Trimming cost V 0 bases and J 7 bases, with 11 bases left between them. Germline V gene data show CDR1 as SGHTS and CDR2 as YDEGEE. This CDR3 region has 13 residues. The CDR3 is CASSLGAPGEQYF. CDR3 DNA: TGTGCCAGCAGCTTGGGGGCTCCCGGGGAGCAGTACTTC.

V is TRBV7-8 and J is TRBJ2-5, with D possibly TRBD1 on 6 matching bases. Germline loops: CDR1 SGHVS, CDR2 FQNEAQ. V lost 5 bases to trimming and J lost 5 bases, with 15 bases between them. This CDR3 contains 14 residues. The CDR3 spells CASSRWTAGETQYF. In DNA form, the CDR3 reads TGTGCCAGCAGCCGATGGACAGCCGGGGAGACCCAGTACTTC. The full variable domain, its missing parts supplied by reference TRBV7-8 and TRBJ2-5, is GAGVSQSPRYKVAKRGQDVALRCDPISGHVSLFWYQQALGQGPEFLTYFQNEAQLDKSGLPSDRFFAERPEGSVSTLKIQRTQQEDSAVYLCASSRWTAGETQYFGPGTRLLVL.

V and J are TRBV6-1 and TRBJ1-2; D remains ambiguous. Trimming left V 5 bases short and J 7 bases short, with 8 bases between. Germline V gene data show CDR1 as MNHNS and CDR2 as SASEGT. The CDR3 runs 11 residues. The CDR3 loop is CASSLRLGYTF. DNA of the CDR3: TGTGCCAGCAGTCTACGCCTTGGCTACACCTTC.

The rearrangement joins TRBV7-3 to TRBJ2-5; 14 bases are a match to TRBD2. The CDR3 is 16 amino acids. J was trimmed by 4 bases and V by 1 base; bases with no gene match: 2. From germline, CDR1 is SGHTA and CDR2 FQGTGA. As DNA, the CDR3 is TGTGCCAGCAGCTTAAGGACTAGCGGGAGGAGAGAGACCCAGTACTTC. It yields the protein CASSLRTSGRRETQYF.

On this clone: The sample contains more than one DNA sequence encoding this CDR3. J is TRBJ2-3 and V is TRBV30; D call uncertain. Germline V gives CDR1 GTSNPN, CDR2 SVGIG (reference sequence). V was trimmed by 3 bases and J by 4 bases, leaving 8 bases between them. The CDR3 loop spans 12 amino acids. CDR3 nucleotides: TGTGCCTGGAGCCCGAGTTCAGATACGCAGTATTTT. Its protein is CAWSPSSDTQYF.

Concerning this clone: The same CDR3 arises from other DNA sequences in this sample as well. The rearrangement links TRBV9 to TRBJ2-3, with 10 bases lining up with TRBD2. The V gene's germline CDR1 is SGDLS and CDR2 YYNGEE. V shed 0 bases and J 4 bases; nucleotides not matched to a gene: 2. This CDR3 comprises 15 residues. DNA for the CDR3: TGTGCCAGCAGCGTAGTAGCGGGAGGTGCAGATACGCAGTATTTT. Its translation: CASSVVAGGADTQYF.

The CDR3 is CASIWDRGTYGYTF. Here the CDR3 DNA reads TGTGCCAGCATATGGGACAGGGGAACCTATGGCTACACCTTC. This chain links TRBV2 with TRBJ1-2; 10 bases agree with TRBD1. The trim removed 7 bases at V and 4 bases at J, leaving 6 bases unmatched. The CDR3 extends over 14 amino acids. The germline V gene has CDR1 SNHLY and CDR2 FYNNEI.

The gene calls are TRBV7-3 and TRBJ2-1; 14 bases fit TRBD2. This CDR3 has 16 amino acids. V lost 5 bases, J lost 9 bases, and 9 bases stayed unmatched. Per the germline V gene, CDR1 is SGHTA and CDR2 is FQGTGA. The CDR3 bases are TGTGCCAGCAGCCCCCGTGGGACTAGCGGGAGAGGTGAGCAGTTCTTC. Protein: CASSPRGTSGRGEQFF.

Points on this clone: One end of the junction does not line up with germline, which may come from a read error. The chain links TRBV28 to TRBJ1-4, with no clear D. The CDR3 runs 16 residues. Germline-derived CDR1 and CDR2 are MDHEN and SYDVKM. The CDR3 loop is CASSLAVQALNGKLFF. CDR3 bases: TGTGCCAGCAGTTTAGCAGTTCAGGCTCTTAATGGAAAACTGTTTTTT.

The chain is built from TRBV6-1 and TRBJ2-2; 9 bases map to TRBD1. Germline lookup yields CDR1 MNHNS and CDR2 SASEGT. This CDR3 comprises 15 residues. Germline trimming cut 6 bases from V and 6 bases from J; bases unmatched to any gene: 8. CDR3 coding DNA: TGTGCCAGCAGGTGGGACAGGGATAGGCCCGGGGAGCTGTTTTTT. This gives the protein CASRWDRDRPGELFF.

J is TRBJ2-7 and V is TRBV15; no firm D call. Trimming cost V 1 base and J 6 bases, with 7 bases left between them. Germline loops: CDR1 LNHNV, CDR2 YYDKDF (reference sequence). CDR3 length: 12 residues. The chain's CDR3 is CATSRVRSEQYF. CDR3 DNA sequence: TGTGCCACCAGCAGAGTTCGCTCCGAGCAGTACTTC.